Detailed here is one T cell receptor beta chain. This specimen belongs to a study of control samples from healthy donors and cancer patients. Profiled with immunoSEQ multiplex PCR; TCRdb holds only in-frame clones, not every one. The repertoire holds more than 150,000 clones, with 80% to 95% as singletons. The V gene end was trimmed by 2 bases and the J gene end by 5 bases; junction bases not matched to a gene: 4. This CDR3 spans 14 amino acids. Germline assignment: CDR1 SGHTA and CDR2 FQGTGA. The V call is TRBV7-3, the J call TRBJ2-3; TRBD2 matches at 7 bases. The sequenced material came from blood. The TCR comes from a woman aged 25-40 years in good health. The CDR3 DNA follows: TGTGCCAGCAGCTTAGGCGGGAGCGGAGATACGCAGTATTTT. This codes for CASSLGGSGDTQYF.